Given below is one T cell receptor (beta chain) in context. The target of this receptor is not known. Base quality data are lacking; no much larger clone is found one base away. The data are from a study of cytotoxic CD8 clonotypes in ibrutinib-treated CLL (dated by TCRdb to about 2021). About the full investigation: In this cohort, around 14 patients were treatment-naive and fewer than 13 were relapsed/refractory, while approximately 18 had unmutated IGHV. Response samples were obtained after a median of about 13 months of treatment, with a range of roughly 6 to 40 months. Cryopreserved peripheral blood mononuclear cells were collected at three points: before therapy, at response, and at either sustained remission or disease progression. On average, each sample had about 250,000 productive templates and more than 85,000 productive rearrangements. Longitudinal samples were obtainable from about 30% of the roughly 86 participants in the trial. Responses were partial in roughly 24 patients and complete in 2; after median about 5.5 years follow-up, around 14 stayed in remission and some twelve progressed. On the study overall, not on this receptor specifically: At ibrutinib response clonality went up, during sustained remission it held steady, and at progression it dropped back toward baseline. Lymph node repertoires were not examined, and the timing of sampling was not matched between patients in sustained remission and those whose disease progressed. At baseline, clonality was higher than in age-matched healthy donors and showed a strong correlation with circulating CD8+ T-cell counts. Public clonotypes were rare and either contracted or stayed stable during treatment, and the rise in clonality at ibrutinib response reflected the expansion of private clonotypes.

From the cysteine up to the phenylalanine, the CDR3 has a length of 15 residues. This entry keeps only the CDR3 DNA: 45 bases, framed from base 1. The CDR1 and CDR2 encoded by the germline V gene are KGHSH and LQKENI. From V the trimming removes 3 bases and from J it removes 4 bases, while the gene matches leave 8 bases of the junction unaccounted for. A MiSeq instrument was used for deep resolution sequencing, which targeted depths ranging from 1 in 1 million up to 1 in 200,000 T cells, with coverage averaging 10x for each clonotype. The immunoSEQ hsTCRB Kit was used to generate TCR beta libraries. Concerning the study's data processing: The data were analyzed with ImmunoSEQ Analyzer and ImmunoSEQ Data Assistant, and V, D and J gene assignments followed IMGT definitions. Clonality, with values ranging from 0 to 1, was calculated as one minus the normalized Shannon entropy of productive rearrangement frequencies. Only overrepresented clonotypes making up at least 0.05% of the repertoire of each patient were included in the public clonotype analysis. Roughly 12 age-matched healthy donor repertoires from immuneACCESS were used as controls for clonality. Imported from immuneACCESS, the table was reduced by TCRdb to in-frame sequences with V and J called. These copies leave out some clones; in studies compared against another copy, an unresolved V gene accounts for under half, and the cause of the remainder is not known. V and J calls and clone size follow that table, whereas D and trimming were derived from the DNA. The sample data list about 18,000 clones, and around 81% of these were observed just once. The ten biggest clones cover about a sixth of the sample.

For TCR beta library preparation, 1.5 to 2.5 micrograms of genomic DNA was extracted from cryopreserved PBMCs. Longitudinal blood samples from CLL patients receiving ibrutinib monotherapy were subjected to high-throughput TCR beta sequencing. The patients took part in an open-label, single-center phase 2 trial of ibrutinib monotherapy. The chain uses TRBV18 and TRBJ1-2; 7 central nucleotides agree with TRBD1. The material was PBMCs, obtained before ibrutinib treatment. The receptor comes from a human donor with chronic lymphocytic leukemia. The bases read TGTGCCAGCTCACCCAAGGACAGGACCGCCTATGGCTACACCTTC. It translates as CASSPKDRTAYGYTF.